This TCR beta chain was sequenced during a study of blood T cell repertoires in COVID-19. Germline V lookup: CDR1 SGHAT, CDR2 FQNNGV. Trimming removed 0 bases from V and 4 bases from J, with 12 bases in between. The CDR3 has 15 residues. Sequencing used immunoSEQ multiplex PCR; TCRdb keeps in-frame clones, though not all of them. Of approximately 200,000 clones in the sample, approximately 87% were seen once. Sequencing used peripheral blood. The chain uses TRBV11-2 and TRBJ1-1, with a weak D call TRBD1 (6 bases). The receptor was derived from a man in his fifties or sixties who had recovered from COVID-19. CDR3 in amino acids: CASSLDSGGATEAFF. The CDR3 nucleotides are TGTGCCAGCAGCTTAGATTCCGGGGGGGCCACTGAAGCTTTCTTT.